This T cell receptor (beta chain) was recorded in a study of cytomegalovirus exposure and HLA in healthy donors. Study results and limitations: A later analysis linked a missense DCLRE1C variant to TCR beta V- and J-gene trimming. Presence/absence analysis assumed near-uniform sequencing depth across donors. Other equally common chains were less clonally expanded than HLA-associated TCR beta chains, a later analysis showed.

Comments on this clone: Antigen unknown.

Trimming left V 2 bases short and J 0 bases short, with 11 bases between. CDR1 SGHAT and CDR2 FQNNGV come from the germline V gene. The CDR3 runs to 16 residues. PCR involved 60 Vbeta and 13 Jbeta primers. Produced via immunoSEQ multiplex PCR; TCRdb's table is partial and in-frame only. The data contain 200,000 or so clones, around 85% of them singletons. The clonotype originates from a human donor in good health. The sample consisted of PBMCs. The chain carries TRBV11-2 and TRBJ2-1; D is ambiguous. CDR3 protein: CASSLFSKSSYNEQFF. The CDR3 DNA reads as TGTGCCAGCAGCTTATTTAGTAAGAGCTCCTACAATGAGCAGTTCTTC.